This T cell receptor beta chain came from a study of cytomegalovirus exposure and HLA in healthy donors. Study-level information: Samples from HLA-typed donors yielded about 85 million unique TCRs in an early data release.

The PCR was carried out with 60 Vbeta primers and 13 Jbeta primers. Data came from immunoSEQ multiplex PCR; TCRdb stores just in-frame clones and leaves some out. The data show about 140,000 clones, approximately 82% seen once. Study results and limitations: The study found most TCR sequences rare, yet found some public TCRs in many donors.

Looked up from germline, CDR1 is GTSNPN and CDR2 is SVGIG (reference sequence). The V end was cut by 2 bases, the J end by 3 bases, with 8 bases between. CDR3 length: 13 residues. This clone was picked up a small number of times. Its cognate antigen is unknown. Sequencing was done on a sample of PBMCs. V and J are TRBV30 and TRBJ1-5, with D hard to call. The clonotype originates from a woman aged 40 to 55 in good health and CMV-seronegative. Here the CDR3 reads CAWSISYNQPQHF. CDR3 coding DNA: TGTGCCTGGAGTATATCGTACAATCAGCCCCAGCATTTT.